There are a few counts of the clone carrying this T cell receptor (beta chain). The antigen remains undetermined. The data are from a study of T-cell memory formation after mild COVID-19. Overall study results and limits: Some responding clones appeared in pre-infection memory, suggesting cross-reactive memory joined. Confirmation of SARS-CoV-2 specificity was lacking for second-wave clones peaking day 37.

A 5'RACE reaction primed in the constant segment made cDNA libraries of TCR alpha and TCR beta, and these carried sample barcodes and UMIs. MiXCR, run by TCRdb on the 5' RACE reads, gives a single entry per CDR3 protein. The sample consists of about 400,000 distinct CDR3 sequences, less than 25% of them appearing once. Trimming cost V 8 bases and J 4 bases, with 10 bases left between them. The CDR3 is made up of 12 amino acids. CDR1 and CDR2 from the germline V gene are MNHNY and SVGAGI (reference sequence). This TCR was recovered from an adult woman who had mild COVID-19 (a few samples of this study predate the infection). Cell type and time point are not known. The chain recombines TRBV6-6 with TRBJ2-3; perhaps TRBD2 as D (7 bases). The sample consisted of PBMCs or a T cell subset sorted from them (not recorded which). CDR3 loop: CASRGAADTQYF. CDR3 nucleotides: TGTGCCAGCCGGGGGGCGGCAGATACGCAGTATTTT.